This T cell receptor (beta chain) was documented in a study of blood T cell repertoires in COVID-19. Generated by immunoSEQ multiplex PCR, the TCRdb table keeps only in-frame clones and is missing some. Of around 180,000 clones listed, about nine tenths were seen once; the top ten hold around 24%. The origin of this receptor is a man in his fifties or sixties with acute or convalescent COVID-19. Sequencing used peripheral blood.

CDR3 sequence (DNA): TGTGCCATCAGTGTTTTGGAACAGGCCTCCTACGAGCAGTACTTC. Translation: CAISVLEQASYEQYF. This chain uses TRBV10-3 with TRBJ2-7; the D gene is possibly TRBD1 (5 bases). Trimming removed 4 bases from V and 0 bases from J, with 13 bases in between. In germline, CDR1 is ENHRY, CDR2 SYGVKD. The CDR3 extends over 15 amino acids.